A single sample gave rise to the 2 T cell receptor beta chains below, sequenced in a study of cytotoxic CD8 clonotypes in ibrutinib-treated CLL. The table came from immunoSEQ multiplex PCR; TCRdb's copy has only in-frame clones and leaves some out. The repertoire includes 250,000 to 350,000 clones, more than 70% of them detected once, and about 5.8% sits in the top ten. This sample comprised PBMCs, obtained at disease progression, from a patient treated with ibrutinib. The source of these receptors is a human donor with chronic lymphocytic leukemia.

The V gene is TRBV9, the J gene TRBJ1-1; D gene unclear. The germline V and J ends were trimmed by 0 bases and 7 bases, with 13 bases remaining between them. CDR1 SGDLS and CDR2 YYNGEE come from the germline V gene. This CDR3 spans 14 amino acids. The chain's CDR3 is CASSVVGSHGEAFF. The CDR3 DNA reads TGTGCCAGCAGCGTAGTAGGCTCACACGGTGAAGCTTTCTTT. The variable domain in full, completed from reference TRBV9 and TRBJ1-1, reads DSGVTQTPKHLITATGQRVTLRCSPRSGDLSVYWYQQSLDQGLQFLIQYYNGEERAKGNILERFSAQQFPDLHSELNLSSLELGDSALYFCASSVVGSHGEAFFGQGTRLTVV.

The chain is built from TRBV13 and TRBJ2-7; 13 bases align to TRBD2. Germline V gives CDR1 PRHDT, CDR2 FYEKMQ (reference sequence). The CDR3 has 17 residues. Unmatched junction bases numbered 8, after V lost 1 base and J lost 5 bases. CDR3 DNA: TGTGCCAGCAGCTTAGTCGGGGGACTAGCGGGAAGGGACGAGCAGTACTTC. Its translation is CASSLVGGLAGRDEQYF. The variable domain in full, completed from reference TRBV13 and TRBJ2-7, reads AAGVIQSPRHLIKEKRETATLKCYPIPRHDTVYWYQQGPGQDPQFLISFYEKMQSDKGSIPDRFSAQQFSDYHSELNMSSLELGDSALYFCASSLVGGLAGRDEQYFGPGTRLTVT.